This T cell receptor beta chain was sequenced for a study of beta chain features in type 1 diabetes. Study summary: Patients were similar to healthy donors in age and gender (as well as in cell yields). General study results and limits: Patients showed naive, central memory and Treg TCRB repertoires that appeared more similar than those of healthy donors.

cDNA synthesis used the whole RNA isolate, giving expressed TCRB sequences. Assay: immunoSEQ multiplex PCR; the TCRdb copy retains only in-frame clones and omits some. The data contain hundreds of thousands of clones, around an eighth of them singletons. Between the trimmed V and J ends, which lost 4 bases and 0 bases, there was a span of 9 bases. The V gene's germline CDR1 is LGHNA and CDR2 YNFKEQ. CDR3 length equals 14 residues. This clone was picked up a small number of times. As yet, its antigen is unknown. The sequenced sample was naive CD4+ T cells from blood. The clonotype was recovered from a man aged 18-30 years in good health. The chain uses TRBV4-2 and TRBJ1-1, with D possibly matching TRBD1 (5 bases). The CDR3 sequence is CASSLETVNTEAFF. CDR3 coding DNA: TGTGCCAGCAGCCTCGAGACAGTGAACACTGAAGCTTTCTTT.